The following is a TCR beta chain sequence with its context. The data stem from a study of shared clonotypes between healthy human individuals. Clones were sequenced by immunoSEQ multiplex PCR, and TCRdb holds only the in-frame ones, with some missing. In the table there are about 1 million clones, roughly 70% of which are singletons. With 2 bases removed from V and 11 bases from J, the gap between germline ends came to 15 bases. CDR1 is MNHNS and CDR2 is SASEGT in the germline V gene. The CDR3 covers 13 residues. Sequenced sample: memory CD4+ T cells sorted from blood. Subset here: CD45RA-negative fraction. The V call is TRBV6-1, the J call TRBJ1-1; D ambiguous. The receptor's source is a man aged 18 to 29 in good health. This CDR3 is CASSEKAGLNAFF. The CDR3 DNA sequence: TGTGCCAGCAGTGAAAAAGCGGGTTTAAATGCTTTCTTT.